The 21 T cell receptor beta chains below were found in one sample sequenced in a study of identical twins' blood T cells. TCRdb reprocessed the 5' RACE reads via MiXCR and lists one record per CDR3 protein. The data contain 400,000 or so distinct CDR3 sequences, 28% of them singletons. Sequencing used PBMCs. These receptors were collected from a woman between 18 and 50 years old in good health.

A remark on this clonotype: The junction does not match germline at one end; this may be a read error. This chain connects TRBV14 to TRBJ1-1, with D perhaps TRBD1 (5 bases). The CDR3 is made up of 13 amino acids. CDR1 is SGHDN, CDR2 FVKESK, per germline. Written as DNA, the CDR3 is TGTACCAGCAGCCAAGAGGGGTTCACTGAAGCTTTCTTT. Translation gives CTSSQEGFTEAFF.

The chain carries TRBV15 and TRBJ1-4, with D possibly matching TRBD1 (5 bases). Per germline, CDR1 LNHNV and CDR2 YYDKDF (reference sequence). V was cut by 1 base and J by 0 bases, with 6 bases left in between. This CDR3 contains 15 residues. The CDR3 sequence is CATSRVGATNEKLFF. CDR3 DNA sequence: TGTGCCACCAGCAGAGTAGGGGCAACTAATGAAAAACTGTTTTTT.

CDR3 loop: CASSLDFYGYTF. In DNA, the CDR3 is TGTGCCAGCAGCTTAGATTTCTATGGCTACACCTTC. The rearrangement joins TRBV11-3 to TRBJ1-2; no clear D gene. The V and J ends lost 0 bases and 4 bases respectively, with 3 bases between them. CDR3 length: 12 residues. Looked up from germline, CDR1 is SGHNT and CDR2 is YENEEA.

The genes are TRBV6-5 and TRBJ2-2; D unclear. Between the trimmed V and J ends, which lost 0 bases and 5 bases, there was a span of 16 bases. This CDR3 contains 17 residues. CDR1 is MNHEY, CDR2 SVGAGI, per germline. The CDR3 DNA follows: TGTGCCAGCAGTTACTCTCGCACCCTACGCACGACCGGGGAGCTGTTTTTT. Its protein product is CASSYSRTLRTTGELFF.

Comment on this clonotype: It may be a read error: a sequence one base away is much more abundant. V usage is TRBV20-1 and J usage is TRBJ1-1; 8 positions agree with TRBD1. The V gene's germline CDR1 is DFQATT and CDR2 SNEGSKA (reference sequence). This CDR3 contains 13 residues. The CDR3, as DNA: TGCAGTGCTTCCGGGACAGGCCACACTGAAACTTTCTTT. The encoded protein is CSASGTGHTETFF.

V is TRBV7-2 and J is TRBJ2-3; 7 bases match TRBD2. V lost 3 bases and J lost 5; bases outside the gene matches: 8. The CDR3 loop spans 15 amino acids. Germline V gene sequence: CDR1 SGHTA, CDR2 FQGNSA. CDR3 in amino acids: CASSFRLARGDTQYF. In DNA form, the CDR3 reads TGTGCCAGCAGCTTCCGACTAGCTCGTGGAGATACGCAGTATTTT.

The J gene is TRBJ1-2, the V gene TRBV20-1; a weak D match, TRBD1 (6 bases). Trimming took off 3 bases at V and 5 bases at J, with 16 bases between the two ends. CDR1 is DFQATT and CDR2 is SNEGSKA in the germline V gene (reference sequence). The CDR3 extends over 14 amino acids. In DNA, the CDR3 is TGCAGTGCTAGGCCCGGGACACCTGTATATGGCTACACCTTC. Its protein is CSARPGTPVYGYTF.

This clonotype was picked up a small number of times. The CDR3 DNA reads as TGCAGTGTGGAGACCTCCGGTGGCTACACCTTC. Its protein is CSVETSGGYTF. V usage is TRBV20-1 and J usage is TRBJ1-2; D remains unclear. The V end was cut by 7 bases, the J end by 7 bases, with 13 bases between. The CDR3 extends over 11 amino acids. Germline V gene lookup returns CDR1 DFQATT and CDR2 SNEGSKA (reference sequence).

Only a few counts were recorded for this clonotype. This rearrangement joins TRBV5-1 to TRBJ1-4, with D possibly being TRBD1 (6 bases). CDR1 SGHRS and CDR2 YFSETQ come from the germline V gene. The V and J ends lost 0 bases and 3 bases respectively, with 6 bases between them. The CDR3 totals 14 residues. DNA for the CDR3: TGCGCCAGCAGCTTGGCAGGGGCTAATGAAAAACTGTTTTTT. This gives the protein CASSLAGANEKLFF.

This clonotype was seen ten or more times. The chain couples TRBV2 to TRBJ2-3, with D perhaps TRBD1 (5 bases). CDR1 is SNHLY, CDR2 FYNNEI, per germline. The V end was cut by 8 bases, the J end by 2 bases, with 14 bases between. The CDR3 has 14 residues. In DNA, the CDR3 is TGTGCCAGCCGTATGGGGCCACTCACAGATACGCAGTATTTT. This sequence encodes CASRMGPLTDTQYF. Combining the CDR3 with reference TRBV2 and TRBJ2-3 gives the whole variable domain EPEVTQTPSHQVTQMGQEVILRCVPISNHLYFYWYRQILGQKVEFLVSFYNNEISEKSEIFDDQFSVERPDGSNFTLKIRSTKLEDSAMYFCASRMGPLTDTQYFGPGTRLTVL.

This clonotype was observed a handful of times. The J gene is TRBJ1-1, the V gene TRBV5-1; D unclear. The ends were cut back, 4 bases at V and 5 bases at J, with 15 bases in the middle. The length of the CDR3 is 14 residues. The germline V gene encodes CDR1 SGHRS and CDR2 YFSETQ. As DNA, the CDR3 is TGCGCCAGCAGCGACGGAGGAGGTAGTACTGAAGCTTTCTTT. It translates to CASSDGGGSTEAFF.

The CDR3 reads CASSRAGMDYGYTF. CDR3 sequence (DNA): TGTGCCAGTAGTAGGGCAGGAATGGACTATGGCTACACCTTC. This rearrangement joins TRBV19 to TRBJ1-2; D call uncertain. The CDR3 consists of 14 residues. V lost 4 bases to trimming and J lost 3 bases, with 12 bases between them. Per germline, CDR1 LNHDA and CDR2 SQIVND (reference sequence). Full variable domain (remainder filled in from reference TRBV19 and TRBJ1-2): DGGITQSPKYLFRKEGQNVTLSCEQNLNHDAMYWYRQDPGQGLRLIYYSQIVNDFQKGDIAEGYSVSREKKESFPLTVTSAQKNPTAFYLCASSRAGMDYGYTFGSGTRLTVV.

Note on this clonotype: A single base separates this from a much larger clone, so it may be a read error. The chain recombines TRBV24-1 with TRBJ1-5; 8 nucleotides align to TRBD1. Trimming at V came to 5 bases and at J to 0 bases, leaving 17 bases not matched to a gene. Looked up from germline, CDR1 is KGHDR and CDR2 is SFDVKD. The CDR3 totals 20 residues. CDR3 coding DNA: TGTGCCACCAGTGGCCAAACTTCTATCGGACAGGGCCTTAGCAATCAGCCCCAGCATTTT. It yields the protein CATSGQTSIGQGLSNQPQHF.

V usage is TRBV29-1 and J usage is TRBJ1-1; no definite D call. V was cut by 7 bases and J by 6 bases, with 15 bases left in between. Germline V gives CDR1 SQVTM, CDR2 ANQGSEA. The CDR3 extends over 12 amino acids. As DNA, the CDR3 is TGCAGCGCGACCTTGGGTAGCCCTGAAGCTTTCTTT. This gives the protein CSATLGSPEAFF. The whole variable domain, filled in from reference TRBV29-1 and TRBJ1-1, reads SAVISQKPSRDICQRGTSLTIQCQVDSQVTMMFWYRQQPGQSLTLIATANQGSEATYESGFVIDKFPISRPNLTFSTLTVSNMSPEDSSIYLCSATLGSPEAFFGQGTRLTVV.

V is TRBV7-2 and J is TRBJ1-3; 12 nucleotides align to TRBD1. The V and J ends lost 8 bases and 2 bases, in that order; junction bases with no gene match: 10. CDR3 size: 17 residues. CDR1 SGHTA and CDR2 FQGNSA come from the germline V gene. CDR3 sequence (DNA): TGTGCCAGCGGCAAATCCGGGACAGGGGGCCCTGGAAACACCATATATTTT. Translation: CASGKSGTGGPGNTIYF.

V gene TRBV12-3 or TRBV12-4 combines with J gene TRBJ2-1; 9 bases line up with TRBD2. The CDR3 extends over 19 amino acids. With V trimmed by 0 bases and J by 7 bases, 16 bases remained unmatched. The DNA for the CDR3 is TGTGCCAGCAGTTTAGCGCTGGTGGCGGGGGGGCGGAGTTGGAATGAGCAGTTCTTC. Translation: CASSLALVAGGRSWNEQFF.

At least ten counts were recorded for this clonotype. The CDR3 nucleotides read TGCAGTGCGCCGCTTTACCGGGACAGGGTTTCTGAAGCTTTCTTT. Translating gives CSAPLYRDRVSEAFF. This chain connects TRBV20-1 to TRBJ1-1; 9 positions agree with TRBD1. CDR1 is DFQATT, CDR2 SNEGSKA, per germline (reference sequence). J gave up 6 bases and V 6 bases, and 14 bases lay outside the gene matches. The CDR3 consists of 15 residues.

This chain uses TRBV25-1 with TRBJ2-2, with 7 positions matching TRBD1. This CDR3 comprises 13 residues. Germline V gives CDR1 MGHDK, CDR2 SYGVNS. With V trimmed by 5 bases and J by 6 bases, 3 bases remained unmatched. The CDR3 sequence is CASSRTGPGELFF. CDR3 nucleotide sequence: TGTGCCAGCAGTCGGACAGGCCCCGGGGAGCTGTTTTTT.

This clonotype was counted only a few times. Sequence at one end of the junction differs from germline and may be a read error. The chain has TRBV19 and TRBJ1-4; D remains unclear. CDR3 length: 13 amino acids. CDR1 LNHDA and CDR2 SQIVND come from the germline V gene (reference sequence). DNA for the CDR3: TGTGCCAGTAGTATAAGCAGTTATGAAAACCTGTTTTTT. As protein: CASSISSYENLFF.

The table lists this clonotype with a few counts. CDR3 protein: CASSLVHLGTANEKLFF. CDR3 nucleotide sequence: TGTGCCAGCAGCTTAGTTCATCTGGGGACAGCGAATGAAAAACTGTTTTTT. V usage is TRBV7-9 and J usage is TRBJ1-4, with 7 bases that match TRBD1. The ends lost 1 base at V and 5 bases at J; junction bases unmatched: 10. The germline gives CDR1 SEHNR, CDR2 FQNEAQ (reference sequence). The CDR3 consists of 17 residues.

This clonotype was seen more than once but under ten times. The chain carries TRBV20-1 and TRBJ1-2; D may be TRBD1 (5 bases). Per the germline V gene, CDR1 is DFQATT and CDR2 is SNEGSKA (reference sequence). V lost 6 bases and J 4 bases, leaving 15 bases between the germline ends. The CDR3 is 13 amino acids. The CDR3 region has the DNA TGCAGTGCCCCCAGAGGGGCCCTCTATGGCTACACCTTC. Amino acids: CSAPRGALYGYTF.